This T cell receptor beta chain derives from a study of CD8+ T cells in alopecia areata. Germline CDR1 reads SGDLS; CDR2 reads YYNGEE. This CDR3 contains 16 residues. V dropped 4 bases and J dropped 1; count of bases not matched to a gene: 9. The sample's treatment: oral pan-JAK inhibitor, 5-10 mg twice daily. RNA was extracted and reverse transcribed into cDNA as the sequencing template. Some clones are missing from TCRdb's copy, which holds only in-frame ones; the method was immunoSEQ multiplex PCR. This table has around 270,000 clones, 58% appearing once. V is TRBV9 and J is TRBJ2-3; 7 bases are shared with TRBD2. This receptor was identified in a human donor with alopecia areata. The sample here was CD4+ T cells sorted from blood, taken at week 24, from a patient treated with tofacitinib. CDR3 region: CASSPTTSQGTDTQYF. As DNA, the CDR3 is TGTGCCAGCAGCCCGACGACTAGCCAGGGCACAGATACGCAGTATTTT.